These T cell receptor beta chains were read from a single sample in a study of cytomegalovirus exposure and HLA in healthy donors. Only in-frame clones appear in the TCRdb table, and some are missing; sequencing was by immunoSEQ multiplex PCR. The sample records approximately 160,000 clones, over 80% being singletons. Sequences were obtained from PBMCs. The receptor set was obtained from a human donor in good health. CDR3s include the opening cysteine and the closing phenylalanine or tryptophan. The D gene is left open where the match is weak. Rows may omit the clone size; those that give it use once, few, many or a size class.

>NA|NA|TRBJ2-1|12|TRBV28
TGTGCCAGCAGTTTTCCAGGGGGGGAGCAGTTCTTC
CASSFPGGEQFF
>TRBD1|NA|TRBJ1-1|14|TRBV7-3
TGTGCCAGCAGCTTATACAGGGGATCCACTGAAGCTTTCTTT
CASSLYRGSTEAFF
>NA|once|TRBJ1-1|14|TRBV2
TGTGCCAGTCAGCGGGGTACAGGGAACACTGAAGCTTTCTTT
CASQRGTGNTEAFF
>NA|NA|TRBJ1-2|16|TRBV4-1
TGCGCCAGCAGCCAAGAAGGTCGGGGGGCTAACTATGGCTACACCTTC
CASSQEGRGANYGYTF
>NA|NA|TRBJ1-2|15|TRBV11-2
TGTGCCAGCAGCTTAGAAGCCAGGCCCAACTATGGCTACACCTTC
CASSLEARPNYGYTF
>NA|once|TRBJ1-1|16|TRBV5-5
TGTGCCAGCAGCTTGGCCCAATTTGTTAGGGGCACTGAAGCTTTCTTT
CASSLAQFVRGTEAFF
>NA|NA|TRBJ2-1|12|TRBV11-2
TGTGCCAGCAGCCCCGGACTTGCTGAGCAGTTCTTC
CASSPGLAEQFF
>TRBD1|NA|TRBJ1-2|14|TRBV10-3
TGTGCCATCGGGAATGCAGGGGGGAACTATGGCTACACCTTC
CAIGNAGGNYGYTF
>NA|NA|TRBJ2-7|13|TRBV5-1
TGCGCCAGCAGCAGGGACAAGACCTACGAGCAGTACTTC
CASSRDKTYEQYF
>NA|once|TRBJ1-1|15|TRBV27
TGTGCCAGCAGTCCCTGGGACATGCTGAACACTGAAGCTTTCTTT
CASSPWDMLNTEAFF
>TRBD1|NA|TRBJ2-7|13|TRBV9
TGTGCCAGCAGCGTAGAGGGACAGTACGAGCAGTACTTC
CASSVEGQYEQYF
>NA|NA|TRBJ2-7|16|TRBV5-6
TGTGCCAGCAGCCGTTGGACAGCCCGTGAGGAGGACGAGCAGTACTTC
CASSRWTAREEDEQYF
>NA|NA|TRBJ1-1|12|TRBV5-6
TGTGCCAGCAGCTTGGCGGGAAATGAAGCTTTCTTT
CASSLAGNEAFF
>TRBD1|NA|TRBJ1-1|15|TRBV4-3
TGCGCCAGCAGCCTTTCTCCAGGGGGCAACACTGAAGCTTTCTTT
CASSLSPGGNTEAFF
>NA|NA|TRBJ2-6|15|TRBV19
TGTGCCAGTAGTATGACTCCTTTAGAGGCCAACGTCCTGACTTTC
CASSMTPLEANVLTF
>NA|NA|TRBJ2-7|13|TRBV18
TGTGCCAGCTCACTTGTGCTTCAGGGAGAGCAGTACTTC
CASSLVLQGEQYF
>NA|few|TRBJ1-2|14|TRBV9
TGTGCCAGCAGCGTACGAGCGGAGAACTATGGCTACACCTTC
CASSVRAENYGYTF
>TRBD2|NA|TRBJ2-3|16|TRBV27
TGTGCCAGCAGCCGCCCGAGCGGGGGGGGCACAGATACGCAGTATTTT
CASSRPSGGGTDTQYF
>TRBD1|NA|TRBJ2-1|16|TRBV25-1
TGTGCCAGCAGTGAAGGCGGGACAGGACCTTACAATGAGCAGTTCTTC
CASSEGGTGPYNEQFF
>TRBD2|NA|TRBJ2-3|16|TRBV13
TGTGCCAGCAGTCCAAGGACTAGCGGGGGGGCAGATACGCAGTATTTT
CASSPRTSGGADTQYF
>TRBD1|NA|TRBJ1-2|14|TRBV28
TGTGCCAGCACCCGGACAGGGCCTAACTATGGCTACACCTTC
CASTRTGPNYGYTF
>NA|NA|TRBJ2-3|15|TRBV4-3
TGCGCCAGAGGGCCAAGGGGCGCCCACACAGATACGCAGTATTTT
CARGPRGAHTDTQYF
>TRBD1|NA|TRBJ1-1|16|TRBV9
TGTGCCAGCAGCGCACCGGGACAGGGCGTGAACACTGAAGCTTTCTTT
CASSAPGQGVNTEAFF
>TRBD2|NA|TRBJ2-2|13|TRBV9
TGTGCCAGCAGCGTGGGGGGGGCCGGGGAGCTGTTTTTT
CASSVGGAGELFF
>NA|NA|TRBJ1-2|15|TRBV7-9
TGTGCCAGCAGCTTCTCGACCGACACCGACTATGGCTACACCTTC
CASSFSTDTDYGYTF
>NA|NA|TRBJ1-3|16|TRBV13
TGTGCCAGCAGCTTAACTCCGCTCCACTCTGGAAACACCATATATTTT
CASSLTPLHSGNTIYF
>NA|NA|TRBJ1-5|15|TRBV21-1
TGTGCCAGCAGCATGTACCGGAGGACTCATCAGCCCCAGCATTTT
CASSMYRRTHQPQHF
>NA|once|TRBJ2-7|14|TRBV9
TGTGCCAGCAGCCGGGGGACGGCCACCTACGAGCAGTACTTC
CASSRGTATYEQYF
>TRBD2|once|TRBJ2-7|14|TRBV5-6
TGTGCCAGCAGCCGAGGACTAGCGGCCTACGAGCAGTACTTC
CASSRGLAAYEQYF
>NA|few|TRBJ2-2|16|TRBV4-3
TGCGCCAGCAGCCAGGCCGGGACATCCATCACCGGGGAGCTGTTTTTT
CASSQAGTSITGELFF
>TRBD2|once|TRBJ2-1|18|TRBV11-3
TGTGCCAGCAGCTTAACTAGCGGGGGTTCGAGCTCCTACAATGAGCAGTTCTTC
CASSLTSGGSSSYNEQFF
>NA|NA|TRBJ2-2|14|TRBV11-3
TGTGCCAGCAGCCGCCTAGGAGGGACCGGGGAGCTGTTTTTT
CASSRLGGTGELFF
>TRBD1|NA|TRBJ1-2|14|TRBV27
TGTGCCAGCAGGGGGACAGGGGGAAGCTATGGCTACACCTTC
CASRGTGGSYGYTF
>TRBD1|NA|TRBJ1-6|14|TRBV4-1
TGCGCCAGCAGCCAGGGGACAGCTAATTCACCCCTCCACTTT
CASSQGTANSPLHF
>TRBD2|NA|TRBJ2-1|13|TRBV11-3
TGTGCCAGCAGCTTCGGTGGGGGGGGTGAGCAGTTCTTC
CASSFGGGGEQFF
>TRBD1|NA|TRBJ1-5|15|TRBV12-5
TGTGCTAGTGGTTTGGAGACAGGGGGCGGACAGCCCCAGCATTTT
CASGLETGGGQPQHF
>NA|NA|TRBJ2-7|12|TRBV5-1
TGCGCCAGCAGCTGCAGTACGACATGTAAGTACTTC
CASSCSTTCKYF
>NA|few|TRBJ2-3|17|TRBV4-3
TGCGCCAGCAGCCACCGAACAGGGAGGGGTATCACAGATACGCAGTATTTT
CASSHRTGRGITDTQYF
>TRBD2|NA|TRBJ2-7|13|TRBV6-5
TGTGCCAGCAGATCGGGGGGGTACTACGAGCAGTACTTC
CASRSGGYYEQYF
>NA|NA|TRBJ2-2|13|TRBV9
TGTGCCAGCAGCCCTCGTCGTCCCGGGGAGCTGTTTTTT
CASSPRRPGELFF
>TRBD1|NA|TRBJ2-2|16|TRBV7-8
TGTGCCAGCGCCTACGACAGGGGCGAGAACACCGGGGAGCTGTTTTTT
CASAYDRGENTGELFF
>NA|NA|TRBJ2-2|15|TRBV5-1
TGCGCCAGCAGCTTGCCCGGGGCGAACACCGGGGAGCTGTTTTTT
CASSLPGANTGELFF
>NA|NA|TRBJ1-3|16|TRBV11-2
TGTGCCAGCAGCCCTAGGAGCCGGGAGACTGGAAACACCATATATTTT
CASSPRSRETGNTIYF
>TRBD2|NA|TRBJ2-1|14|TRBV6-4
TGTGCCAGCAGTAATGAGCGGGGGGGTGGTGAGCAGTTCTTC
CASSNERGGGEQFF
>NA|NA|TRBJ2-7|12|TRBV2
TGTGCCAGCAGACGACTGATGGGCGAGCAGTACTTC
CASRRLMGEQYF
>NA|NA|TRBJ2-4|16|TRBV2
TGTGCCAGCGGCTTTTCGGGGGGCCTCGCCAAAAACATTCAGTACTTC
CASGFSGGLAKNIQYF